One and the same sample provided the 16 T cell receptor beta chains below, sequenced in a study of high-grade serous ovarian cancer treatment subgroups. Profiled with immunoSEQ multiplex PCR; TCRdb holds only in-frame clones, not every one. Of approximately 17,000 clones listed, approximately 76% are singletons. Tumor samples were taken before definitive surgery or chemotherapy. The sequencing input was tumor tissue. These receptors were taken from a human donor with high-grade serous ovarian cancer.

The gene calls are TRBV5-1 and TRBJ2-7; TRBD1 agrees at 9 bases. Trimming took 5 bases from V and 0 from J; bases not matched to a gene: 12. The CDR3 is 17 amino acids. Germline-derived CDR1 and CDR2 are SGHRS and YFSETQ. The CDR3 loop is CASSHSTGTGPSYEQYF. CDR3 coding DNA: TGCGCCAGCAGTCACTCTACCGGGACAGGGCCCTCCTACGAGCAGTACTTC.

By sample fraction, this clone is medium-sized. J is TRBJ1-5 and V is TRBV6-5; possible D gene TRBD1, 5 bases. The CDR3 covers 15 residues. Trimming shortened V by 0 bases and J by 7 bases, and 13 bases separated the two germline ends. CDR1 is MNHEY and CDR2 is SVGAGI in the germline V gene. The DNA for the CDR3 is TGTGCCAGCAGTTACTCGACGGATGGGGGGCAGCCCCAGCATTTT. It yields the protein CASSYSTDGGQPQHF.

The rearrangement links TRBV29-1 to TRBJ2-3, with a tentative D call TRBD2 (6 bases). Trimming removed 2 bases from V and 4 bases from J, with 13 bases in between. The V gene's germline CDR1 is SQVTM and CDR2 ANQGSEA. The length of the CDR3 is 14 residues. CDR3 sequence: CSVEPGGYADTQYF. CDR3 coding DNA: TGCAGCGTTGAACCAGGAGGGTACGCAGATACGCAGTATTTT.

This clone was counted only a few times. The rearrangement uses TRBV4-1 and TRBJ1-5; 11 bases agree with TRBD1. V shed 7 bases and J 6 bases; nucleotides not matched to a gene: 8. Germline V gene data show CDR1 as MGHRA and CDR2 as YSYEKL. The CDR3 loop spans 15 amino acids. DNA of the CDR3: TGCGCCAGCACCCCAGGGACAGGGGGATTTCAGCCCCAGCATTTT. Its translation is CASTPGTGGFQPQHF.

The chain joins TRBV6-6 to TRBJ1-1, with D possibly being TRBD1 (5 bases). From germline, CDR1 is MNHNY and CDR2 SVGAGI (reference sequence). The V end lost 8 bases, the J end lost 5 bases, and 15 bases lay between the germline ends. The CDR3 is 13 residues long. The CDR3 DNA sequence: TGTGCCAGCTCAATCCAGGGTACAACTGAAGCTTTCTTT. The encoded protein is CASSIQGTTEAFF.

This clone was observed a handful of times. The chain carries TRBV7-9 and TRBJ1-1, with TRBD1 identical over 11 bases. Trimming cost V 10 bases and J 10 bases; bases outside gene matches: 2. Germline V gives CDR1 SEHNR, CDR2 FQNEAQ (reference sequence). The CDR3 spans 10 residues. The CDR3 is CAIGTGGAFF. The CDR3 DNA sequence: TGTGCCATTGGGACAGGGGGAGCTTTCTTT.

This clone has more than one count but fewer than ten. The rearrangement uses TRBV5-8 and TRBJ2-1, with 8 bases that match TRBD1. J gave up 15 bases and V 1 base, and 9 bases lay outside the gene matches. This CDR3 is 13 amino acids long. Germline values: CDR1 SGHTS, CDR2 YDEGEE. The CDR3 here is CASSLKLGGQGFF. The CDR3 region has the DNA TGTGCCAGCAGCTTGAAGCTGGGAGGACAGGGGTTCTTC.

This clone has only a few counts. The chain uses TRBV19 and TRBJ1-5; D gene unclear. CDR1 is LNHDA, CDR2 SQIVND, per germline (reference sequence). The CDR3 runs 12 residues. V shed 4 bases and J shed 7 bases, with 8 bases lying between them. The CDR3 protein is CASSNRRQPQHF. The DNA of the CDR3 is TGTGCCAGTAGTAACAGAAGACAGCCCCAGCATTTT.

The chain couples TRBV7-2 to TRBJ2-3; unclear D gene. Germline V gene sequence: CDR1 SGHTA, CDR2 FQGNSA. V was pared by 6 bases and J by 3 bases, with 16 bases between. CDR3 size: 15 residues. The CDR3 DNA is TGTGCCAGCAGAAACCGCGGCAGTGGGACAGATACGCAGTATTTT. Translation: CASRNRGSGTDTQYF. Filled out from reference TRBV7-2 and TRBJ2-3, the complete variable domain reads GAGVSQSPSNKVTEKGKDVELRCDPISGHTALYWYRQSLGQGLEFLIYFQGNSAPDKSGLPSDRFSAERTGGSVSTLTIQRTQQEDSAVYLCASRNRGSGTDTQYFGPGTRLTVL.

The chain is built from TRBV11-2 and TRBJ2-5, with TRBD1 identical over 7 bases. Germline assignment: CDR1 SGHAT and CDR2 FQNNGV. V lost 3 bases to trimming and J lost 5 bases; unmatched junction nucleotides: 6. There are 14 residues in the CDR3. CDR3: CASSLYRGGETQYF. CDR3 in DNA: TGTGCCAGCAGCTTGTACAGGGGCGGGGAGACCCAGTACTTC.

Of note for this clone: The limits of the CDR3 on the DNA are not certain, so only TCRdb's listed CDR3 is given. This chain connects TRBV12-2 to TRBJ2-7. TRBV12-2 is designated a pseudogene. Ends included, the CDR3 has 15 residues. The CDR3 loop is CASRFGPGTLYEQYF.

The chain has TRBV4-2 and TRBJ1-5; the D gene is possibly TRBD1 (5 bases). V was cut by 0 bases and J by 4 bases, with 13 bases left in between. The germline gives CDR1 LGHNA, CDR2 YNFKEQ. The CDR3 sequence is 16 residues long. The CDR3: CASSQEFRQRNQPQHF. Here the CDR3 DNA reads TGTGCCAGCAGCCAAGAATTTCGACAGAGGAATCAGCCCCAGCATTTT.

This clone occurred a few times. The rearrangement uses TRBV6-4 and TRBJ2-1; TRBD2 matches 9 bases. CDR3 length equals 15 residues. The V gene end was trimmed by 10 bases and the J gene end by 1 base; junction bases not matched to a gene: 8. Per the germline V gene, CDR1 is MRHNA and CDR2 is SNTAGT. CDR3 DNA sequence: TGTGCCACCCGGAACCTAGCGGGATCCTACAATGAGCAGTTCTTC. Protein product: CATRNLAGSYNEQFF.

The V gene is TRBV14, the J gene TRBJ2-1; D is possibly TRBD2 (6 bases). This CDR3 spans 15 amino acids. Between the trimmed V and J ends, which lost 4 bases and 6 bases, there was a span of 16 bases. In germline, CDR1 is SGHDN, CDR2 FVKESK. DNA of the CDR3: TGTGCCAGCAGCCCCTGGGGACTGCTGGGCAATGAGCAGTTCTTC. Its translation is CASSPWGLLGNEQFF.

The chain couples TRBV2 to TRBJ1-5; D is uncertain. CDR3 length: 13 amino acids. Trimming took off 9 bases at V and 4 bases at J, with 13 bases between the two ends. Germline values: CDR1 SNHLY, CDR2 FYNNEI. Here the CDR3 DNA reads TGTGCCAGTATCGGGAGCTCAAATCAGCCCCAGCATTTT. Amino acid sequence: CASIGSSNQPQHF. Drawing the rest from reference TRBV2 and TRBJ1-5, the complete variable domain is EPEVTQTPSHQVTQMGQEVILRCVPISNHLYFYWYRQILGQKVEFLVSFYNNEISEKSEIFDDQFSVERPDGSNFTLKIRSTKLEDSAMYFCASIGSSNQPQHFGDGTRLSIL.

The table lists this clone with a few counts. This chain connects TRBV11-1 to TRBJ2-1; D gene ambiguous. In germline, CDR1 is SGHAT, CDR2 FQDESV (reference sequence). V was clipped by 5 bases and J by 9 bases, with 14 bases between them. This CDR3 contains 13 residues. CDR3: CASSPLSGSEQFF. CDR3 nucleotide sequence: TGTGCCAGCAGCCCGTTATCAGGCAGTGAGCAGTTCTTC.